This T cell receptor beta chain was sequenced during a study of OX40 agonist ivuxolimab in advanced cancers. Across the whole study: All patients had ivuxolimab intravenously every 2 weeks at 0.01 to 10 mg/kg.

The CDR3 is 17 residues long. The germline CDR1 and CDR2 sequences are MNHEY and SMNVEV (reference sequence). The junction had 14 bases not matched to a gene; V was cut back by 6 bases and J by 2 bases. Measured with immunoSEQ multiplex PCR; TCRdb has only the in-frame clones, and not every one. The table records around 94,000 clones, more than 90% of them present only once. In regard to this clone: Its antigen is unidentified.

General study points: Certain nonresponders likewise exhibited a low normalized T-cell clonal expansion. On average, a greater number of expanded clones characterised CD8+ T cells relative to CD4+.

With autoimmune disease history or systemic immunosuppression, patients were excluded. Sequencing used CD4+ or CD8+ T cells sorted from blood, obtained in a trial of the OX40 agonist ivuxolimab. This TCR came from an adult with an advanced solid tumor such as melanoma, head and neck, liver or kidney cancer. This rearrangement joins TRBV27 to TRBJ2-7; 9 bases match TRBD2. The CDR3 loop reads CASSSGTRTSDAYEQYF. CDR3 sequence (DNA): TGTGCCAGCAGCTCCGGGACGCGGACTAGCGATGCCTACGAGCAGTACTTC.